This TCR beta chain was captured by sequencing in a study of blood T cells in healthy people across ages. Study results and caveats: Unsorted PBMC input precluded a conclusive naive versus antigen-experienced comparison.

Isolation yielded PBMCs, at least 7 million per sample, in every case. Germline values: CDR1 SNHLY, CDR2 FYNNEI. The V and J ends lost 3 bases and 4 bases respectively, with 10 bases between them. The CDR3 loop spans 13 amino acids. About this clonotype itself: Its target is not known.

Alongside a J-beta primer mix, a sample-barcoded 5' primer served in a second PCR lasting about 7 to 11 cycles. From the 5' RACE reads, TCRdb called clonotypes with MiXCR, one entry per CDR3 protein. Of 1.5 million to 2 million distinct CDR3 sequences listed, 25% to 30% were seen once; the top ten hold approximately 7.7%. Sequencing was done on a sample of blood. The clonotype originates from a woman in her 30s in good health. The gene calls are TRBV2 and TRBJ2-7, with D maybe TRBD1 (6 bases). The DNA of the CDR3 is TGTGCCAGCAGTGAGTACAGGGAGTACGAGCAGTACTTC. This sequence encodes CASSEYREYEQYF.